The 7 T cell receptor beta chains reported below all come from one sample, sequenced in a study of T cell responses to AZD1222 COVID-19 vaccine. Measured with immunoSEQ multiplex PCR; TCRdb has only the in-frame clones, and not every one. The table has around 180,000 clones, around nine tenths seen once; the top ten hold about 0.49%. Sequenced material: peripheral blood, taken on day 0 of AZD1222 vaccination. Receptor source: an adult in good health.

The chain is built from TRBV2 and TRBJ1-4; weak D call: TRBD1 (5 bases). Germline V gene data show CDR1 as SNHLY and CDR2 as FYNNEI. The CDR3 has 13 residues. V was shortened by 6 bases and J by 4 bases, with 9 bases between the two germline ends. The CDR3 nucleotides are TGTGCCAGCAGAAGGGGCCGTAATGAAAAACTGTTTTTT. It is translated as CASRRGRNEKLFF.

The rearrangement links TRBV6-5 to TRBJ1-3; D gene uncertain. The germline V gene encodes CDR1 MNHEY and CDR2 SVGAGI. CDR3 length equals 16 residues. V lost 4 bases to trimming and J lost 1 base, with 14 bases between them. The CDR3 spells CASSSGGRRSGNTIYF. DNA of the CDR3: TGTGCCAGCAGTTCCGGCGGCCGCCGATCTGGAAACACCATATATTTT.

V usage is TRBV9 and J usage is TRBJ1-4; maybe TRBD1 (6 bases). This CDR3 is built from 19 residues. Germline V gene data show CDR1 as SGDLS and CDR2 as YYNGEE. The V and J ends lost 0 bases and 4 bases respectively, with 22 bases between them. In DNA, the CDR3 is TGTGCCAGCAGCGTAGGACTGAGGGTGTGGGGGGCCTTTAATGAAAAACTGTTTTTT. It is translated as CASSVGLRVWGAFNEKLFF.

This chain connects TRBV27 to TRBJ1-5; no firm D call. Per the germline V gene, CDR1 is MNHEY and CDR2 is SMNVEV (reference sequence). This CDR3 has 14 amino acids. The germline V and J ends were trimmed by 5 bases and 1 base, with 9 bases remaining between them. This chain's CDR3 is CASSPLDSNQPQHF. The CDR3 DNA reads as TGTGCCAGCAGTCCCCTGGACAGCAATCAGCCCCAGCATTTT.

This chain connects TRBV7-8 to TRBJ2-7, with D hard to call. Germline V CDR1 and CDR2: SGHVS, FQNEAQ. The length of the CDR3 is 12 residues. Trimming took 5 bases from V and 6 from J, leaving 11 bases between them. The CDR3 coding sequence is TGTGCCAGCAGCCCCCGACTGGGCGAGCAGTACTTC. This translates into CASSPRLGEQYF.

The chain carries TRBV5-1 and TRBJ2-7; 7 bases are shared with TRBD1. CDR3 size: 15 residues. Germline V gives CDR1 SGHRS, CDR2 YFSETQ. V shed 4 bases and J 3 bases; nucleotides not matched to a gene: 10. The CDR3 spells CASSPTRGFLYEQYF. The CDR3 nucleotides are TGCGCCAGCAGCCCGACCAGGGGGTTTCTCTACGAGCAGTACTTC.

J is TRBJ2-5 and V is TRBV7-2, with D unresolved. CDR1 is SGHTA, CDR2 FQGNSA, per germline. With 1 base removed from V and 5 bases from J, the gap between germline ends came to 8 bases. The CDR3 covers 13 residues. CDR3 residues: CASSLVIGETQYF. CDR3 bases: TGTGCCAGCAGCTTAGTAATAGGGGAGACCCAGTACTTC. Full variable domain (outside the CDR3, taken from reference TRBV7-2 and TRBJ2-5): GAGVSQSPSNKVTEKGKDVELRCDPISGHTALYWYRQSLGQGLEFLIYFQGNSAPDKSGLPSDRFSAERTGGSVSTLTIQRTQQEDSAVYLCASSLVIGETQYFGPGTRLLVL.